This passage covers 6 T cell receptor beta chains from one sample sequenced in a study of breast tumors, draining lymph nodes, adjacent tissues. TCRdb reprocessed the multiplex PCR reads via MiXCR and lists one record per CDR3 protein. The profile shows 30,000 to 35,000 distinct CDR3 sequences, 60% to 80% of them singletons. Sequenced input: breast tumor tissue. The receptors originated from a female donor with breast cancer. Some clones in this sample may be carry-over from other donors' samples.

This clonotype was seen repeatedly, ten times or more. A clone one base away is much larger, so this may be a read error. V gene TRBV20-1 combines with J gene TRBJ1-6; D ambiguous. The length of the CDR3 is 16 residues. Germline V gene data show CDR1 as DFQATT and CDR2 as SNEGSKA (reference sequence). As DNA, the CDR3 is TGCAGTGCTAGAGTGCCCGGGGTCTCCTCTAATTCACCCCTCCACTTT. This codes for CSARVPGVSSNSPLHF.

About this clonotype itself: A much larger clonotype is one base distant, so this may be a read error. The chain is built from TRBV28 and TRBJ2-5; D is perhaps TRBD2 (6 bases). Trimming left V 11 bases short and J 2 bases short, with 18 bases between. This CDR3 contains 14 residues. Germline V gene sequence: CDR1 MDHEN, CDR2 SYDVKM. The CDR3 bases are TGTGCCGCCCTCGGGACTCCTGTTCAAGAGACCCAGTACTTC. Protein product: CAALGTPVQETQYF.

By frequency in the sample, this clonotype is medium-sized. V gene TRBV4-2 combines with J gene TRBJ2-7; D might be TRBD1 or TRBD2, each matching 5 bases. CDR1 and CDR2 from the germline V gene are LGHNA and YNFKEQ. Trimming took 4 bases from V and 1 from J, leaving 14 bases between them. There are 15 residues in the CDR3. As DNA, the CDR3 is TGTGCCAGCAGCCCTGAGGGGATGTCGTCCTACGAGCAGTACTTC. As protein: CASSPEGMSSYEQYF.

This clonotype appeared many times. V gene TRBV4-2 combines with J gene TRBJ2-1; the D gene could be TRBD1 or TRBD2 (7 bases each). The V end lost 1 base, the J end lost 6 bases, and 22 bases lay between the germline ends. Germline lookup yields CDR1 LGHNA and CDR2 YNFKEQ. CDR3 size: 18 residues. The CDR3 region has the DNA TGTGCCAGCAGCCAAGGCCTGGGAGGGGGCGATACCTCCAATGAGCAGTTCTTC. Translating it yields CASSQGLGGGDTSNEQFF.

This clonotype showed up just a few times. This chain uses TRBV5-6 with TRBJ2-5, with 14 bases aligning to TRBD2. After removal of 7 bases from V and 5 bases from J, the junction contained 4 bases not matched to a gene. The CDR3 consists of 14 residues. CDR1 and CDR2 from the germline V gene are SGHDT and YYEEEE. CDR3 coding DNA: TGTGCCAGCGAGGGACTAGCGGGAGATGAGACCCAGTACTTC. This encodes CASEGLAGDETQYF.

This chain joins TRBV29-1 and TRBJ1-3; a weak D match, TRBD1 (6 bases). This CDR3 is built from 14 residues. The germline V gene has CDR1 SQVTM and CDR2 ANQGSEA. V lost 6 bases and J 0 bases, leaving 12 bases between the germline ends. CDR3 bases: TGCAGCGTCTCACAGGGATACTCTGGAAACACCATATATTTT. Amino acids: CSVSQGYSGNTIYF.